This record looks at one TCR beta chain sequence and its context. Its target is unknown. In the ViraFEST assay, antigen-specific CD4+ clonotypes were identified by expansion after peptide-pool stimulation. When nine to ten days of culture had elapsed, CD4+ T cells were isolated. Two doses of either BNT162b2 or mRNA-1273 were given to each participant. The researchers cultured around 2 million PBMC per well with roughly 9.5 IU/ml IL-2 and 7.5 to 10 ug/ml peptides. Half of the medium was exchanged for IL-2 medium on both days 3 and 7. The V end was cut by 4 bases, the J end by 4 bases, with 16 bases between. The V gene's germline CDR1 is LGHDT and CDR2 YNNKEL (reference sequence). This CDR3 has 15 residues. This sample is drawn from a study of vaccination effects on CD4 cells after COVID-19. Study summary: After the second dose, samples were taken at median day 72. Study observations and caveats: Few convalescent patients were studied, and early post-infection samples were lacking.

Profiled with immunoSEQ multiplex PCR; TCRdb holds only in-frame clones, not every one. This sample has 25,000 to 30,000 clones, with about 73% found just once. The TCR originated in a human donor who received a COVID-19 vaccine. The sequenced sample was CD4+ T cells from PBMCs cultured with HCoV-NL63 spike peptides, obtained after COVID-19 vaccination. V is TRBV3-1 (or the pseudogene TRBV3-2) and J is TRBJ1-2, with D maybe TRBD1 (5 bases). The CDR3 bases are TGTGCCAGCAGCCCTACCTCGGGGGGAACCTATGGCTACACCTTC. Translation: CASSPTSGGTYGYTF.